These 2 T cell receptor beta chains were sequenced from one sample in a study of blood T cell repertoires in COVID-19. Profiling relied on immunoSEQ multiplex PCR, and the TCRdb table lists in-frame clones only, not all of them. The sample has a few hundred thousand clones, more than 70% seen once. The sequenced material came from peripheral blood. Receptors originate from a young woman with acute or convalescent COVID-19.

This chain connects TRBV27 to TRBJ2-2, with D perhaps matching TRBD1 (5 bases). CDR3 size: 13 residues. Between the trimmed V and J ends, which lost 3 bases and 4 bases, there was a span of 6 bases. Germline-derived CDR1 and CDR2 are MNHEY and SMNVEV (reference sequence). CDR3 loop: CASSFDSTGELFF. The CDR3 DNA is TGTGCCAGCAGTTTCGACAGCACCGGGGAGCTGTTTTTT.

The CDR3 spells CASRIQGASNQPQHF. The CDR3 nucleotides read TGTGCCAGTAGGATACAGGGGGCCTCCAATCAGCCCCAGCATTTT. The chain couples TRBV19 to TRBJ1-5; 9 positions agree with TRBD1. Germline V gene sequence: CDR1 LNHDA, CDR2 SQIVND (reference sequence). This CDR3 contains 15 residues. V dropped 6 bases and J dropped 3; count of bases not matched to a gene: 6.